This T cell receptor beta chain was documented in a study of regulatory T cells in long-lasting Graves disease. This clonotype was picked up a small number of times. Its antigen is as yet unknown. Investigators prepared the TCR beta libraries by applying iRepertoire HTBI primers and Arm-PCR of CDR3 regions. TCRdb re-analysed the multiplex PCR reads in MiXCR, keeping a single row per CDR3 protein. Among approximately 380,000 distinct CDR3 sequences listed, less than 25% were seen once. Time point noted: persistent/refractory GD, antithyroid drugs over 5 years with positive TRAb. With RNA extracted from PBMCs as input, the TCR library was made. Findings and limits, study-wide: Comparison showed that persistent patients shared more public clonotypes (about 3,000) than new patients (966). Graves' patients with persistent disease showed TCR diversity lower than patients newly diagnosed.

Sequenced here: peripheral blood mononuclear cells (PBMCs), sampled when the disease was refractory, from a patient treated with antithyroid drugs. This TCR came from a female donor with Graves disease.

The chain's CDR3 is CATSRDFQETQYF. The DNA of the CDR3 is TGTGCCACCAGCAGAGATTTCCAAGAGACCCAGTACTTC. The chain links TRBV15 to TRBJ2-5, with unresolved D. V was pared by 0 bases and J by 1 base, with 3 bases between. CDR1 and CDR2 from the germline V gene are LNHNV and YYDKDF (reference sequence). This CDR3 is 13 amino acids long.